This T cell receptor (beta chain) originates from a study of T-cell reconstitution after alpha-beta-depleted transplantation in children. During its preparation, the TCRbeta library received unique molecular identifiers. Via MiXCR, TCRdb re-called the PCR reads, giving one row per CDR3 protein. The sample has more than 550,000 distinct CDR3 sequences, over 9.5% seen once. Trimming took 5 bases from V and 4 from J, leaving 30 bases between them. Germline V gene lookup returns CDR1 LNHDA and CDR2 SQIVND (reference sequence). The length of the CDR3 is 20 residues. The chain couples TRBV19 to TRBJ2-1, with D perhaps given as TRBD1 or TRBD2 (5 bases each). Sequences were derived from PBMCs from the stem cell graft donor, sampled from the stem cell graft. The TCR originated in a human donor who donated a stem cell graft to a child with acute myeloid leukemia. The CDR3 here is CASSVYQGGWGAGAYNEQFF. CDR3 DNA: TGTGCCAGTAGTGTCTACCAAGGAGGATGGGGCGCCGGAGCTTACAATGAGCAGTTCTTC.